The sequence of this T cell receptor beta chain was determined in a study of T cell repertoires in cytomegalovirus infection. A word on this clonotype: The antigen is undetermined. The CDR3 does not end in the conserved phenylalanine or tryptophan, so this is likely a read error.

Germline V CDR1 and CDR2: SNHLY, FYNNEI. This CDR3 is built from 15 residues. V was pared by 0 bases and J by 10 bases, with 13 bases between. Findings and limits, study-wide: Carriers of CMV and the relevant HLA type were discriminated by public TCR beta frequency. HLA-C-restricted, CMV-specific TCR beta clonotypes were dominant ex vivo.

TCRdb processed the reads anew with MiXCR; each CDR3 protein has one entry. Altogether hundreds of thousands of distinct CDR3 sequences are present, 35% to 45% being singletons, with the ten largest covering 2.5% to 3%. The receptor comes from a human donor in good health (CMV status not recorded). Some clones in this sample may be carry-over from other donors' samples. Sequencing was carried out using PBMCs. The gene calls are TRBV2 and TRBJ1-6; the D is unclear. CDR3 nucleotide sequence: TGTGCCAGCAGTGAAGCGGGGAGGAAGGGCTCACCCCTCCACTTG. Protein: CASSEAGRKGSPLHL.